This TCR beta chain came from a study of long-term antiretroviral therapy in people with HIV. With survey level as its setting, the immunoSEQ assay was v3.0. The table came from immunoSEQ multiplex PCR; TCRdb's copy has only in-frame clones and leaves some out. Among over 15,000 clones listed, around 83% were seen once. The germline V gene encodes CDR1 LGHNA and CDR2 YSLEER. The CDR3 consists of 16 residues. Trimming shortened V by 0 bases and J by 1 base, and 11 bases separated the two germline ends. Sequencing was performed on unsorted PBMCs, taken 0.5 years after starting antiretroviral therapy. This rearrangement joins TRBV4-3 to TRBJ2-3; D is perhaps TRBD2 (5 bases). The receptor was isolated from a woman aged 40 to 50 with HIV. The CDR3 DNA is TGCGCCAGCAGCCAAGATTGGACTGGGGGCACAGATACGCAGTATTTT. Translation gives CASSQDWTGGTDTQYF.